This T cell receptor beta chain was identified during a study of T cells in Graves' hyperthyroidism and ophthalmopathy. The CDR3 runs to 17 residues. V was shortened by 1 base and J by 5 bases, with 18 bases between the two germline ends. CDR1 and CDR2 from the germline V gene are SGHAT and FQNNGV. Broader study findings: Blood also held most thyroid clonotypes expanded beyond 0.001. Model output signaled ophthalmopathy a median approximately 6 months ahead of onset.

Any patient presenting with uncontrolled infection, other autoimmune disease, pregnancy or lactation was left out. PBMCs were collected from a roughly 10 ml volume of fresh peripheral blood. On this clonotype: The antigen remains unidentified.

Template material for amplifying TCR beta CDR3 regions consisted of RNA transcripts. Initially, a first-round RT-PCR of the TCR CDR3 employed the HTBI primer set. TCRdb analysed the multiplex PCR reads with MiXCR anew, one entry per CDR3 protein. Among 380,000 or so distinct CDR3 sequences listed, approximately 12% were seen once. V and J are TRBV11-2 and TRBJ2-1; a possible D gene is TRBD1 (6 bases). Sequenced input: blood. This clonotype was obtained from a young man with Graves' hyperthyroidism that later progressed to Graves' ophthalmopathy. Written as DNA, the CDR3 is TGTGCCAGCAGCTTAGGTGGGGGCCGCTTAGTTCACAATGAGCAGTTCTTC. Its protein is CASSLGGGRLVHNEQFF.